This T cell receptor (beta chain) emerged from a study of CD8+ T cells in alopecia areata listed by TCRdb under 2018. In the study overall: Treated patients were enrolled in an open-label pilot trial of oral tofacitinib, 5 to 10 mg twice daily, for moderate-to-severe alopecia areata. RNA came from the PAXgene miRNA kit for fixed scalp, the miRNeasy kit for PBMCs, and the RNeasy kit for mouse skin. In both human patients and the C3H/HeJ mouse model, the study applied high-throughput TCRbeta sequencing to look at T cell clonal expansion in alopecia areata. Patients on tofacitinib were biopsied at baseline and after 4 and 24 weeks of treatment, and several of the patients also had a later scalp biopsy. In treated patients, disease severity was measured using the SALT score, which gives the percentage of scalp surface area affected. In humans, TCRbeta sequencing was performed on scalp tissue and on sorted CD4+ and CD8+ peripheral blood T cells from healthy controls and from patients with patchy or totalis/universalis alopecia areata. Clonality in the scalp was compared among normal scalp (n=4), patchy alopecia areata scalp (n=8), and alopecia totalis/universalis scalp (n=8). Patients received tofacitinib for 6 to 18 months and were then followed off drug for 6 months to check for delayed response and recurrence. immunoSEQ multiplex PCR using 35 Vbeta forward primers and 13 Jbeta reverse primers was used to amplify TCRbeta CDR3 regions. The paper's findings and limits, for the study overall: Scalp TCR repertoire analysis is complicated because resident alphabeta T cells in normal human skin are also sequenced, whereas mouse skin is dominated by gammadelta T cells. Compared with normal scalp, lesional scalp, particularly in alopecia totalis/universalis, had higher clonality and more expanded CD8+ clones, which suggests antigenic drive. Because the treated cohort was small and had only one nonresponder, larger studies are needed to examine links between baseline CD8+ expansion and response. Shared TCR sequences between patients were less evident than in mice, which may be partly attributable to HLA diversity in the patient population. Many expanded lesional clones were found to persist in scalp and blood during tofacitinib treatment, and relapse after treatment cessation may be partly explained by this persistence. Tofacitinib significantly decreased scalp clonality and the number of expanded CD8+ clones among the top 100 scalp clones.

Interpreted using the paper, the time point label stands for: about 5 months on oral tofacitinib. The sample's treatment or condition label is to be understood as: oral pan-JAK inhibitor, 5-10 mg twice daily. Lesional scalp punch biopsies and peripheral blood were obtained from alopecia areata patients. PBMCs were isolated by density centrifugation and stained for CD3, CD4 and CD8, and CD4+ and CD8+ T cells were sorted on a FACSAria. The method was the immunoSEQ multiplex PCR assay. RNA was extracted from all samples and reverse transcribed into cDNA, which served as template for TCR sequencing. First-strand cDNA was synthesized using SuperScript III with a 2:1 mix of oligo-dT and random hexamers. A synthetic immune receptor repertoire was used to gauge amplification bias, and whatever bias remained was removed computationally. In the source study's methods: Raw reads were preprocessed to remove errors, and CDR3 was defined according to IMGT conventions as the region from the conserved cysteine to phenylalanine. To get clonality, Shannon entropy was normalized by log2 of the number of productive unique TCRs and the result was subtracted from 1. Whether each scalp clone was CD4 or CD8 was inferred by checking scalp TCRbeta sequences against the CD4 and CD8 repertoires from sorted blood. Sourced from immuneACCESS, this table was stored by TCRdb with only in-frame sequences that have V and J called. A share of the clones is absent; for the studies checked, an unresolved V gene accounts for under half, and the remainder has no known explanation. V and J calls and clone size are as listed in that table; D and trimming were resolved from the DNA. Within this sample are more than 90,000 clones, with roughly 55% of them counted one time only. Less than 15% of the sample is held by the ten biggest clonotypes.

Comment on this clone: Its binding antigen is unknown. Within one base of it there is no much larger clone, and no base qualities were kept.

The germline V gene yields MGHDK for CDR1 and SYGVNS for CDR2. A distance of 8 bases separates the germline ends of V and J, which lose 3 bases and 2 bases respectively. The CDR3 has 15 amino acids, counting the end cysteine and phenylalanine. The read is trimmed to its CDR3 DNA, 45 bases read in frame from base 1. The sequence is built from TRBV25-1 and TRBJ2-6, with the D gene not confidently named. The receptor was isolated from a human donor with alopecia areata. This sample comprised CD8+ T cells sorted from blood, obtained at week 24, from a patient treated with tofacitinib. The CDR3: CASSDPQTGANVLTF. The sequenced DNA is TGTGCCAGCAGTGACCCGCAAACTGGGGCCAACGTCCTGACTTTC.